The 9 T cell receptor beta chains below were found in one sample sequenced in a study of blood T cell repertoires in COVID-19. Measured with immunoSEQ multiplex PCR; TCRdb has only the in-frame clones, and not every one. The sample yields 200,000 or so clones, around 75% seen once. Sequenced material: peripheral blood. These receptors all stem from a human donor in a cohort sampled during active COVID-19.

This chain joins TRBV25-1 and TRBJ2-2; 9 positions agree with TRBD2. The CDR3 spans 18 residues. Germline CDR1 reads MGHDK; CDR2 reads SYGVNS. The V gene end was trimmed by 6 bases and the J gene end by 5 bases; junction bases not matched to a gene: 16. Here the CDR3 reads CASSVVGGRAPRTGELFF. CDR3 DNA sequence: TGTGCCAGCAGCGTGGTGGGCGGGAGGGCCCCGAGAACCGGGGAGCTGTTTTTT.

The chain carries TRBV29-1 and TRBJ2-7; 13 nucleotides agree with TRBD2. Germline values: CDR1 SQVTM, CDR2 ANQGSEA. The junction had 6 bases not matched to a gene; V was cut back by 7 bases and J by 3 bases. This CDR3 region has 14 residues. CDR3 region: CSATGLAGLYEQYF. The CDR3 DNA sequence: TGCAGCGCTACGGGACTAGCGGGACTCTACGAGCAGTACTTC.

The rearrangement uses TRBV6-6 and TRBJ2-7, with 10 positions matching TRBD2. V lost 7 bases, J lost 2 bases, and 2 bases stayed unmatched. The CDR3 totals 13 residues. Germline CDR1 is MNHNY and CDR2 is SVGAGI (reference sequence). The CDR3 sequence is CASTAGGPYEQYF. CDR3 DNA sequence: TGTGCCAGCACAGCGGGAGGGCCCTACGAGCAGTACTTC.

The chain combines TRBV9 with TRBJ2-5; 7 positions agree with TRBD1. This CDR3 spans 16 amino acids. The J segment lost 2 bases and the V segment lost 0 bases, leaving 7 bases of the junction unmatched. CDR1 is SGDLS and CDR2 is YYNGEE in the germline V gene. DNA of the CDR3: TGTGCCAGCAGCGTAGCCCTAGGGGGCCCGCAAGAGACCCAGTACTTC. Translated: CASSVALGGPQETQYF.

The V and J genes are TRBV7-2 and TRBJ2-7; 10 positions match TRBD2. V trimming: 4 bases; J trimming: 3 bases; junction bases outside the gene matches: 3. The CDR3 sequence is 14 residues long. CDR1 is SGHTA, CDR2 FQGNSA, per germline. The CDR3 sequence: CASSSRTSGYEQYF. Here the CDR3 DNA reads TGTGCCAGCAGCTCGAGGACTAGCGGCTACGAGCAGTACTTC.

The chain has TRBV4-1 and TRBJ2-5, with a tentative D call TRBD1 (6 bases). Germline V gene data show CDR1 as MGHRA and CDR2 as YSYEKL. The CDR3 runs 16 residues. The V end lost 4 bases, the J end lost 4 bases, and 19 bases lay between the germline ends. CDR3 sequence reads: CASSPTRGLGGETQYF. The CDR3 DNA sequence: TGCGCCAGCAGCCCAACACGGGGCCTAGGGGGAGAGACCCAGTACTTC.

The genes are TRBV4-1 and TRBJ2-7; unclear D gene. CDR3 length: 11 amino acids. Germline-derived CDR1 and CDR2 are MGHRA and YSYEKL. The V and J ends lost 1 base and 7 bases respectively, with 5 bases between them. CDR3 coding DNA: TGCGCCAGCAGCCAAGGACAAGAGCAGTACTTC. Its translation is CASSQGQEQYF.

The rearrangement joins TRBV10-3 to TRBJ2-7; the D gene is possibly TRBD2 (6 bases). CDR3 length equals 12 residues. Germline values: CDR1 ENHRY, CDR2 SYGVKD. V was shortened by 11 bases and J by 2 bases, with 13 bases between the two germline ends. In DNA, the CDR3 is TGTGCCGGCGGGGCAGATACCTACGAGCAGTACTTC. Translating gives CAGGADTYEQYF.

The chain combines TRBV5-4 with TRBJ2-5; 14 bases line up with TRBD2. Germline CDR1 SGHNT, CDR2 YYREEE (reference sequence). The length of the CDR3 is 18 residues. V shed 4 bases and J 2 bases; nucleotides not matched to a gene: 10. The CDR3 bases are TGTGCCAGCAGCCCGGGACTAGCGGGAGTCTCGGGGCAAGAGACCCAGTACTTC. Its protein product is CASSPGLAGVSGQETQYF.